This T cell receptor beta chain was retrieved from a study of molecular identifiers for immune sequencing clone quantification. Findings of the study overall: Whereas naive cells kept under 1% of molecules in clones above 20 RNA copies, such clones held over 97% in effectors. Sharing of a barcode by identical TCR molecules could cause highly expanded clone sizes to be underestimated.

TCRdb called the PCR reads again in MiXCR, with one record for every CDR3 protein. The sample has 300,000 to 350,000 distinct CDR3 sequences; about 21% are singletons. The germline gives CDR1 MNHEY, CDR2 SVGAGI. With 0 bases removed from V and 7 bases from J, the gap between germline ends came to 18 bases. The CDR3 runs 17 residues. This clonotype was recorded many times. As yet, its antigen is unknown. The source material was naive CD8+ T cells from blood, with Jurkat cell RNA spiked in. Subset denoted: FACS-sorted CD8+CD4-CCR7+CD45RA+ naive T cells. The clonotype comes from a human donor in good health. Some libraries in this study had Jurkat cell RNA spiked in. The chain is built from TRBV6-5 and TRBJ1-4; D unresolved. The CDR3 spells CASSYSLETLRGEKLFF. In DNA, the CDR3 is TGTGCCAGCAGTTACTCGTTGGAGACTCTAAGAGGTGAAAAACTGTTTTTT.